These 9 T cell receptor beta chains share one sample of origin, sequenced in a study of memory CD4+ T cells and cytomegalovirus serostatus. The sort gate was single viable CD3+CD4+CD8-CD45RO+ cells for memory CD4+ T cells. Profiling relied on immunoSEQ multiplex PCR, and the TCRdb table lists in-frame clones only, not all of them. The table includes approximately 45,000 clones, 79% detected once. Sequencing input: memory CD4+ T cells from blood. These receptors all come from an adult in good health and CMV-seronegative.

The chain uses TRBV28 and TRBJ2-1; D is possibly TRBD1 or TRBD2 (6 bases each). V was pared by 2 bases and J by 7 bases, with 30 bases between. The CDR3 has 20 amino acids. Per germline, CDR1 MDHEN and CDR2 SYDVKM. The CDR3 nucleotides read TGTGCCAGCAGTTTAAGTTCGGGGGCCGCGGGCGGGACGCGGGGAAATGAGCAGTTCTTC. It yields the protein CASSLSSGAAGGTRGNEQFF.

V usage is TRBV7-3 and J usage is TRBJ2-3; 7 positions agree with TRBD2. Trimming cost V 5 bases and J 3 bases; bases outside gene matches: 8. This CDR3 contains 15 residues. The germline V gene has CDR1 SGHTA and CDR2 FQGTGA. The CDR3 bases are TGTGCCAGCAGCCTCTGGGGAGGGAGGACAGATACGCAGTATTTT. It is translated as CASSLWGGRTDTQYF. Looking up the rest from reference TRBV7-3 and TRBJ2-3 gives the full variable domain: GAGVSQTPSNKVTEKGKYVELRCDPISGHTALYWYRQSLGQGPEFLIYFQGTGAADDSGLPNDRFFAVRPEGSVSTLKIQRTERGDSAVYLCASSLWGGRTDTQYFGPGTRLTVL.

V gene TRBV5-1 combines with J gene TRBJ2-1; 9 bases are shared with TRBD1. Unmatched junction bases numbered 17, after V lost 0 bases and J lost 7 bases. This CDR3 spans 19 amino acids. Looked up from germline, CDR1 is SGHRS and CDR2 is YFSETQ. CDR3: CASSLEGTGPRGGGNEQFF. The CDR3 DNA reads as TGCGCCAGCAGCTTGGAAGGGACAGGGCCAAGAGGGGGGGGGAATGAGCAGTTCTTC. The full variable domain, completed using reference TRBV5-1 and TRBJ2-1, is KAGVTQTPRYLIKTRGQQVTLSCSPISGHRSVSWYQQTPGQGLQFLFEYFSETQRNKGNFPGRFSGRQFSNSRSEMNVSTLELGDSALYLCASSLEGTGPRGGGNEQFFGPGTRLTVL.

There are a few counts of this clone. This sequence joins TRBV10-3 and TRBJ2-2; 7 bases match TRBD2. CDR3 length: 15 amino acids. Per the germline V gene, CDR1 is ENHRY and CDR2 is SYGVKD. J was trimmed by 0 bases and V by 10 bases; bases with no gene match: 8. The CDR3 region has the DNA TGTGCCACCCGGGGGGAAAGCGCGAACACCGGGGAGCTGTTTTTT. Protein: CATRGESANTGELFF.

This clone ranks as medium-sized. In nucleotides, the CDR3 is TGTGCCAGCAGTCAACAACGGAGGAATGAAGCTTTCTTT. The encoded protein is CASSQQRRNEAFF. V gene TRBV2 combines with J gene TRBJ1-1; D remains unclear. V dropped 5 bases and J dropped 7 bases, with 14 bases sitting between them. CDR1 SNHLY and CDR2 FYNNEI come from the germline V gene. The CDR3 consists of 13 residues.

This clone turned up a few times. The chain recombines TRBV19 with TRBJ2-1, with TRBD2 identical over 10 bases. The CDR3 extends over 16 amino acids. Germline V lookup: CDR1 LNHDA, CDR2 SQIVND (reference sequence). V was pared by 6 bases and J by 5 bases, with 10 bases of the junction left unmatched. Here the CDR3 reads CASSPTRTSGHNEQFF. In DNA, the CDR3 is TGTGCCAGTAGCCCCACTAGGACTAGCGGACACAATGAGCAGTTCTTC. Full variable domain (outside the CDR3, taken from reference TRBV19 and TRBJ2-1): DGGITQSPKYLFRKEGQNVTLSCEQNLNHDAMYWYRQDPGQGLRLIYYSQIVNDFQKGDIAEGYSVSREKKESFPLTVTSAQKNPTAFYLCASSPTRTSGHNEQFFGPGTRLTVL.

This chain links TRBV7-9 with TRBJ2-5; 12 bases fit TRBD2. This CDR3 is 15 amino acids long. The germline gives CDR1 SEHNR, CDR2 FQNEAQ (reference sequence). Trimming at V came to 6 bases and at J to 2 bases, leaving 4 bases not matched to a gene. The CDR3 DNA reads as TGTGCCAGCAGACTCGGACTAGCGGGACAAGAGACCCAGTACTTC. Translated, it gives CASRLGLAGQETQYF.

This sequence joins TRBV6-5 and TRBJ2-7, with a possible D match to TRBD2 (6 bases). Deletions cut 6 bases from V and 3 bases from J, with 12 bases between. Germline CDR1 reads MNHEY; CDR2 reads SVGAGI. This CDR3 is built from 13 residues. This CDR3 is CASRGLANYEQYF. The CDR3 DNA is TGTGCCAGCAGGGGACTTGCGAACTACGAGCAGTACTTC.

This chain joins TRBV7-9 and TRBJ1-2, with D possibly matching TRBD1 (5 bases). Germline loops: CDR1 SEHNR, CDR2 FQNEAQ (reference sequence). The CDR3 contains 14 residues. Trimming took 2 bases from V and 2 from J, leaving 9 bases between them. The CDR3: CASSLTAGNYGYTF. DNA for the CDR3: TGTGCCAGCAGCTTAACAGCAGGGAACTATGGCTACACCTTC.